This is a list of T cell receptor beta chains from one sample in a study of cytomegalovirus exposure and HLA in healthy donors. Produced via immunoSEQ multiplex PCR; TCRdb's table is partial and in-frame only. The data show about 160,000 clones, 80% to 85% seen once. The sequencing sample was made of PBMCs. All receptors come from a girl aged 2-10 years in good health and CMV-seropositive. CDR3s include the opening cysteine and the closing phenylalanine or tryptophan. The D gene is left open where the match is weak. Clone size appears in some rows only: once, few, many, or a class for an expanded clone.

DNA: TGTGCCAGCAGTGCTTGGGAGGGGGAGCTGTTTTTT; CDR3: CASSAWEGELFF; J: TRBJ2-2; size: NA; D: NA; V: TRBV2
DNA: TGTGCCAGCAGCCCCCGGACAGGGGGCTCCTACGAGCAGTACTTC; CDR3: CASSPRTGGSYEQYF; J: TRBJ2-7; size: NA; D: TRBD1; V: TRBV7-9
DNA: TGCGCCAGCAGCCAAGATCGAGGGAACCTCCCCTCCTACGAGCAGTACTTC; CDR3: CASSQDRGNLPSYEQYF; J: TRBJ2-7; size: NA; D: NA; V: TRBV4-1
DNA: TGTGCCAGCGATCTAGGGACTACCTACAATGAGCAGTTCTTC; CDR3: CASDLGTTYNEQFF; J: TRBJ2-1; size: NA; D: TRBD2; V: TRBV2
DNA: TGTGCCAGTAGCCCCAGGGTTAGCAATCAGCCCCAGCATTTT; CDR3: CASSPRVSNQPQHF; J: TRBJ1-5; size: NA; D: NA; V: TRBV19
DNA: TGTGCCAGCAGCGTAGAAGGGGGGATCGGGACTAGCTCCTACAATGAGCAGTTCTTC; CDR3: CASSVEGGIGTSSYNEQFF; J: TRBJ2-1; size: few; D: TRBD2; V: TRBV9
DNA: TGCAGTCCTACTAGCGGGAGTGGACAGTTCTTC; CDR3: CSPTSGSGQFF; J: TRBJ2-1; size: NA; D: TRBD2; V: TRBV20-1
DNA: TGTGCCAGCATGACAGGGGAAGGGGAGACCCAGTACTTC; CDR3: CASMTGEGETQYF; J: TRBJ2-5; size: NA; D: TRBD1; V: TRBV2
DNA: TGCAGTGCTCCGGACAGCTACGAGCAGTACTTC; CDR3: CSAPDSYEQYF; J: TRBJ2-7; size: NA; D: NA; V: TRBV20-1
DNA: TGTGCCAGCAGTGACTCGGGGGGGTCAGATACGCAGTATTTT; CDR3: CASSDSGGSDTQYF; J: TRBJ2-3; size: NA; D: TRBD2; V: TRBV6-4
DNA: TGTGCCAGCAGCCCGAGGCCAGCCGAAGCTTTCTTT; CDR3: CASSPRPAEAFF; J: TRBJ1-1; size: NA; D: NA; V: TRBV7-2
DNA: TGTGCCAGCAGCTCGTCTAGCGGGGTGTACAATGAGCAGTTCTTC; CDR3: CASSSSSGVYNEQFF; J: TRBJ2-1; size: NA; D: TRBD2; V: TRBV5-4
DNA: TGTGCCAGCAGCGTAGGGGGGACTAGCGGGAGCGGAGAGACCCAGTACTTC; CDR3: CASSVGGTSGSGETQYF; J: TRBJ2-5; size: NA; D: TRBD2; V: TRBV9
DNA: TGTGCCAGTGGAGGGGACCAGCCCCAGCATTTT; CDR3: CASGGDQPQHF; J: TRBJ1-5; size: NA; D: NA; V: TRBV19
DNA: TGTGCCAGCAGCTTGGAAACAGGGGCGGTACAAGAGACCCAGTACTTC; CDR3: CASSLETGAVQETQYF; J: TRBJ2-5; size: NA; D: TRBD1; V: TRBV5-8
DNA: TGTGCCAGCAGTCTCGACAGGGACACTGAAGCTTTCTTT; CDR3: CASSLDRDTEAFF; J: TRBJ1-1; size: NA; D: TRBD1; V: TRBV28
DNA: TGTGCCTGGAGTACCGGGACAGGGTTCTCCTACGAGCAGTACTTC; CDR3: CAWSTGTGFSYEQYF; J: TRBJ2-7; size: NA; D: TRBD1; V: TRBV30
DNA: TGTGCCTGGAAGGGCGGGAGTAGCACAGATACGCAGTATTTT; CDR3: CAWKGGSSTDTQYF; J: TRBJ2-3; size: NA; D: TRBD2; V: TRBV30
DNA: TGTGCCAGCAGCCCAAGACAGGAGGCTTCGGAGACCCAGTACTTC; CDR3: CASSPRQEASETQYF; J: TRBJ2-5; size: NA; D: NA; V: TRBV7-3
DNA: TGCGCCAGCGGGGACAGACTTTACGAGCAGTACTTC; CDR3: CASGDRLYEQYF; J: TRBJ2-7; size: NA; D: TRBD1; V: TRBV5-1
DNA: TGCGCCAGCAGTGGAGGAGGCTCCTACAATGAGCAGTTCTTC; CDR3: CASSGGGSYNEQFF; J: TRBJ2-1; size: NA; D: NA; V: TRBV10-1
DNA: TGTGCCAGCAGTGAAACCCTTACTCTAGCGGGAGATCAAGATACGCAGTATTTT; CDR3: CASSETLTLAGDQDTQYF; J: TRBJ2-3; size: few; D: TRBD2; V: TRBV6-1
DNA: TGTGCCAGCAGTACCTTAGCGGGAGGAGGGGGAAATGAGCAGTTCTTC; CDR3: CASSTLAGGGGNEQFF; J: TRBJ2-1; size: NA; D: TRBD2; V: TRBV6-6
DNA: TGTGCCAGCAGTTACTCGCACAGGGCTTACGAGCAGTACTTC; CDR3: CASSYSHRAYEQYF; J: TRBJ2-7; size: NA; D: NA; V: TRBV6-5
DNA: TGTGCCAGGAAGTACAGGGGTCGCCTTTATAGCAATCAGCCCCAGCATTTT; CDR3: CARKYRGRLYSNQPQHF; J: TRBJ1-5; size: NA; D: TRBD1; V: TRBV6-4
DNA: TGTGCCACCCGACTAGCCCTGGAAGGGGAAGAGACCCAGTACTTC; CDR3: CATRLALEGEETQYF; J: TRBJ2-5; size: NA; D: TRBD2; V: TRBV5-3
DNA: TGTGCCAGTAGTGCGGGTTCGAGTTTCGCTGAAGCTTTCTTT; CDR3: CASSAGSSFAEAFF; J: TRBJ1-1; size: NA; D: NA; V: TRBV19
DNA: TGCAGCGTTGAAACCGGGACAGATGGCTACACCTTC; CDR3: CSVETGTDGYTF; J: TRBJ1-2; size: NA; D: TRBD1; V: TRBV29-1
DNA: TGTGCCAGCAGCTTAGTAACAGGGACTGAAGCTTTCTTT; CDR3: CASSLVTGTEAFF; J: TRBJ1-1; size: NA; D: NA; V: TRBV11-3
DNA: TGTGCCAGCACTGGACAGGACACTGAAGCTTTCTTT; CDR3: CASTGQDTEAFF; J: TRBJ1-1; size: NA; D: TRBD1; V: TRBV28
DNA: TGTGCCAGCAGACAAGAAAACAGGGTTTTCTATGGCTACACCTTC; CDR3: CASRQENRVFYGYTF; J: TRBJ1-2; size: NA; D: NA; V: TRBV7-2
DNA: TGTGCCAGCAGGCATTCGGGTAGCTATGGCTACACCTTC; CDR3: CASRHSGSYGYTF; J: TRBJ1-2; size: NA; D: NA; V: TRBV14
DNA: TGCGCCAGCAGCCTAGACAGGGGAAATCAGCCCCAGCATTTT; CDR3: CASSLDRGNQPQHF; J: TRBJ1-5; size: NA; D: TRBD1; V: TRBV4-1
DNA: TGTGCCAGCAGCGTAGAAGGGCGGGAAAGCACAGATACGCAGTATTTT; CDR3: CASSVEGRESTDTQYF; J: TRBJ2-3; size: NA; D: NA; V: TRBV9
DNA: TGTGCCAGCACGAATTTTGGCCACAGGGAGGGGGGCTACACCTTC; CDR3: CASTNFGHREGGYTF; J: TRBJ1-2; size: NA; D: NA; V: TRBV27
DNA: TGCGCCAGCAGTGAGGTGGGGACAGGGCACGAGACCCAGTACTTC; CDR3: CASSEVGTGHETQYF; J: TRBJ2-5; size: NA; D: TRBD1; V: TRBV5-1
DNA: TGTGCCAGCAGTTCCCCCGCCGTTCGGGGATGGGGTGGAAACACCATATATTTT; CDR3: CASSSPAVRGWGGNTIYF; J: TRBJ1-3; size: NA; D: NA; V: TRBV27
DNA: TGTGCCAGCAACAAGGGTCTAGGGGCCGTCTACGAGCAGTACTTC; CDR3: CASNKGLGAVYEQYF; J: TRBJ2-7; size: NA; D: NA; V: TRBV2
DNA: TGTGCCAGCAGCCGGTACGCCACAGATACGCAGTATTTT; CDR3: CASSRYATDTQYF; J: TRBJ2-3; size: few; D: NA; V: TRBV6-5
DNA: TGTGCCACCAGCAGAGGGGGCCTAAGGGACAGGGCCTACGAGCAGTACTTC; CDR3: CATSRGGLRDRAYEQYF; J: TRBJ2-7; size: NA; D: TRBD1; V: TRBV15
DNA: TGTGCCAGCAGTTTATGGGGACAGGGGGACACCGGGGAGCTGTTTTTT; CDR3: CASSLWGQGDTGELFF; J: TRBJ2-2; size: NA; D: TRBD1; V: TRBV28
DNA: TGTGCCTGGAGTGTACGTCGGCTAGCTGGCACCGGGGAGCTGTTTTTT; CDR3: CAWSVRRLAGTGELFF; J: TRBJ2-2; size: NA; D: NA; V: TRBV30
DNA: TGTGCCTGGATCCCCATTGAGAACGGGGAGCTGTTTTTT; CDR3: CAWIPIENGELFF; J: TRBJ2-2; size: once; D: NA; V: TRBV30
DNA: TGCGCCAGCAGCTTGGACCCGCAGTTCATCCCCGGGGAGCTGTTTTTT; CDR3: CASSLDPQFIPGELFF; J: TRBJ2-2; size: NA; D: NA; V: TRBV5-1
DNA: TGCGCCAGCAGCTTATTAGGGACTTCATCCTACGAGCAGTACTTC; CDR3: CASSLLGTSSYEQYF; J: TRBJ2-7; size: NA; D: NA; V: TRBV5-1
DNA: TGTGCCTGGACTCCAGGCCTCAATCAGCCCCAGCATTTT; CDR3: CAWTPGLNQPQHF; J: TRBJ1-5; size: NA; D: NA; V: TRBV30
DNA: TGTGCCTGGAGCTGGGGAGCGTATGATACGCAGTATTTT; CDR3: CAWSWGAYDTQYF; J: TRBJ2-3; size: NA; D: NA; V: TRBV30
DNA: TGTGCCACCAGTAAGGCTCCTCCTAGCTCCTACGAGCAGTACTTC; CDR3: CATSKAPPSSYEQYF; J: TRBJ2-7; size: NA; D: NA; V: TRBV15
DNA: TGTGCCAGCAGTTTATCCGGGGGGCTCGAGCGCGAGCAGTACTTC; CDR3: CASSLSGGLEREQYF; J: TRBJ2-7; size: NA; D: NA; V: TRBV27
DNA: TGTGCCACCAGCAGAGCGGGATCTATGGTCGACGAGCAGTACTTC; CDR3: CATSRAGSMVDEQYF; J: TRBJ2-7; size: few; D: NA; V: TRBV15
DNA: TGCGCCAGCAGCGTAGGGGGGGTCATAGCGGGAGTCACCGGGGAGCTGTTTTTT; CDR3: CASSVGGVIAGVTGELFF; J: TRBJ2-2; size: once; D: TRBD2; V: TRBV4-1
DNA: TGTGCCAGCAGTGAAGCGGGGGACAGCTCCTACGAGCAGTACTTC; CDR3: CASSEAGDSSYEQYF; J: TRBJ2-7; size: few; D: TRBD1; V: TRBV6-1